Below, one T cell receptor (beta chain) is given with its context. This clone was counted a single time. The specificity of this receptor is unknown. No base qualities exist here, and no much larger clone lies one base off it. Libraries came from the immunoSEQ multiplex PCR assay. RNA was extracted from all samples and reverse transcribed into cDNA as template for TCR sequencing. First-strand cDNA was synthesized using SuperScript III with a 2:1 mix of oligo-dT and random hexamers. Amplification bias was assessed with a synthetic immune receptor repertoire, and residual bias was removed computationally. As for the original processing: Raw reads were preprocessed to remove errors, and CDR3 was defined by IMGT conventions from the conserved cysteine to phenylalanine. Clonality was computed as 1 minus the Shannon entropy, with the entropy normalized by log2 of the number of productive unique TCRs. Whether each scalp clone was CD4 or CD8 was inferred by checking scalp TCRbeta sequences against the CD4 and CD8 repertoires from sorted blood. This is the immuneACCESS table as TCRdb keeps it, with only in-frame sequences that have V and J called. A part of the clones is gone; compared with another copy, unresolved V genes explain less than half, and the rest is unexplained. V and J calls and clone size come straight from that table; D and trimming were deduced from the DNA. This sample holds roughly 120,000 clones; 55% to 80% were observed only once. The top ten clonotypes cover about 3% of the sample.

Reading the germline V gene gives CDR1 SQVTM and CDR2 ANQGSEA. The cysteine opens and the phenylalanine closes a CDR3 of 11 amino acids. The CDR3 DNA has 33 bases and is translated from base 1. V is shortened by 1 base, J by 4 bases, and the region joining them spans 4 bases. The data were obtained in a study of CD8+ T cells in alopecia areata (dated by TCRdb to the late 2010s). Notes on the research overall: High-throughput TCRbeta sequencing was used to examine T cell clonal expansion in alopecia areata in both the C3H/HeJ mouse model and human patients. In humans, TCRbeta sequencing was performed on scalp tissue and on sorted CD4+ and CD8+ peripheral blood T cells from healthy controls and from patients with patchy or totalis/universalis alopecia areata. Scalp clonality was compared across normal scalp (n=4), patchy alopecia areata scalp (n=8), and alopecia totalis/universalis scalp (n=8). The RNA source kit depended on sample type: the PAXgene miRNA kit for fixed scalp, the miRNeasy kit for PBMCs, and the RNeasy kit for mouse skin. Amplification of TCRbeta CDR3 regions was done by immunoSEQ multiplex PCR using 35 Vbeta forward primers and 13 Jbeta reverse primers.

PBMCs were isolated by density centrifugation and stained for CD3, CD4 and CD8, after which CD4+ and CD8+ T cells were sorted on a FACSAria. Scalp biopsies and blood samples were provided by unaffected controls. On the study overall, not on this receptor specifically: Lesional scalp, especially in alopecia totalis/universalis, showed higher clonality and more expanded CD8+ clones than normal scalp, suggesting antigenic drive. Shared TCR sequences between patients were less evident than in mice, which may be partly attributable to HLA diversity in the patient population. Resident alphabeta T cells in normal human skin are also sequenced, complicating scalp TCR repertoire analysis, unlike mouse skin dominated by gammadelta T cells.

The sequence was collected from a human donor in good health. The V gene is TRBV29-1 and the J gene is TRBJ1-1, with no confidently assigned D gene. Sequenced: CD4+ T cells sorted from blood. In nucleotides, the sequence is TGCAGCGTTGAAGGGAGCACTGAAGCTTTCTTT. Translated, it reads CSVEGSTEAFF.